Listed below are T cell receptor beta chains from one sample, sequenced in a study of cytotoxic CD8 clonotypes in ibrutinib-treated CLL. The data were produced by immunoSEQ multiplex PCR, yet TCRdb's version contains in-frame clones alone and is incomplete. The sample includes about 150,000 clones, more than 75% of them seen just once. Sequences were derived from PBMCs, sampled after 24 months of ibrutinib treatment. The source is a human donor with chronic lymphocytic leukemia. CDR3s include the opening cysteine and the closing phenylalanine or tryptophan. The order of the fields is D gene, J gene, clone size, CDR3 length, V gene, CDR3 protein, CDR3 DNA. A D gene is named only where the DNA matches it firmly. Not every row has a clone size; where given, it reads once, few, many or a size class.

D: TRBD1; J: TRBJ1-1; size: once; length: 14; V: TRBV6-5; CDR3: CASSQPPGQEEAFF; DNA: TGTGCCAGCAGTCAACCACCGGGACAGGAAGAGGCTTTCTTT
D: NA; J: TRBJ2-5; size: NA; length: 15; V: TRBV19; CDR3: CASSIIWGPSETQYF; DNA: TGTGCCAGTAGTATAATCTGGGGTCCTTCAGAGACCCAGTACTTC
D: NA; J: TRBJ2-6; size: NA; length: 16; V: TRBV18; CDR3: CASSPSVPSGANVLTF; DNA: TGTGCCAGCTCACCGTCAGTACCCTCTGGGGCCAACGTCCTGACTTTC
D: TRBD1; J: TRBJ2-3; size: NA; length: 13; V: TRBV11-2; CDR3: CATGQGTPDTQYF; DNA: TGTGCCACCGGACAGGGTACGCCAGATACGCAGTATTTT
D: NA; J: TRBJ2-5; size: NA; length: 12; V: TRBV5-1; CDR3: CASSPPGETQYF; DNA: TGCGCCAGCAGCCCCCCGGGGGAGACCCAGTACTTC
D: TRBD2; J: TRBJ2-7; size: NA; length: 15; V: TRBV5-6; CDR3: CASSHRGVASYEQYF; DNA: TGTGCCAGCAGCCACCGGGGGGTCGCCTCCTACGAGCAGTACTTC
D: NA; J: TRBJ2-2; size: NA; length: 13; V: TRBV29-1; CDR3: CSLRLGGTGELFF; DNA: TGCAGCCTCCGTTTAGGGGGCACCGGGGAGCTGTTTTTT
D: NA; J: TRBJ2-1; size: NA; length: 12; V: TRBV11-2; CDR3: CASSLGGAEQFF; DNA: TGTGCCAGCAGCTTAGGGGGGGCGGAGCAGTTCTTC
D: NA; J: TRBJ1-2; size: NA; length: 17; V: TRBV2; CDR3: CASSEVGPGTMTYGYTF; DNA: TGTGCCAGCAGTGAAGTGGGGCCAGGAACCATGACATATGGCTACACCTTC
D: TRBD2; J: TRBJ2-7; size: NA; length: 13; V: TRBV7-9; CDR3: CASSLQGGNEQYF; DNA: TGTGCCAGCAGCTTACAGGGAGGGAACGAGCAGTACTTC
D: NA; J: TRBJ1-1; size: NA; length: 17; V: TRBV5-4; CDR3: CASSLGGGELWDTEAFF; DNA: TGTGCCAGCAGCTTGGGGGGCGGTGAGTTGTGGGACACTGAAGCTTTCTTT
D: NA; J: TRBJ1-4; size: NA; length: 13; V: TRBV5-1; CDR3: CASSPDSYEKLFF; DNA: TGCGCCAGCAGCCCGGACAGTTATGAAAAACTGTTTTTT
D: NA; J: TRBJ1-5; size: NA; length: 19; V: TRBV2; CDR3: CASSAPSGSATYSNQPQHF; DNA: TGTGCCAGCAGTGCCCCGTCAGGAAGCGCCACCTATAGCAATCAGCCCCAGCATTTT
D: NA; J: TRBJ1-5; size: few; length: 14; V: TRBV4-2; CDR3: CASRGHTEGQPQHF; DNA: TGTGCCAGCCGCGGGCACACCGAGGGCCAGCCCCAGCATTTT
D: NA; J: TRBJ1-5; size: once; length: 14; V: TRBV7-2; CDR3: CASSPRFGGQPQHF; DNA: TGTGCCAGCAGCCCACGTTTTGGGGGTCAGCCCCAGCATTTT
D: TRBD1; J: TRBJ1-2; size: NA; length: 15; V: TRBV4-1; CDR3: CASSPRDSLDYGYTF; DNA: TGCGCCAGCAGCCCCCGGGACAGCCTCGACTATGGCTACACCTTC
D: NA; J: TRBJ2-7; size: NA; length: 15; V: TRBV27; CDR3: CASSTRDSGAREQYF; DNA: TGTGCCAGCAGTACCCGGGACAGCGGGGCTAGGGAGCAGTACTTC
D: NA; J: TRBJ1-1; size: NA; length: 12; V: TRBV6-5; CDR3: CASGRTNTEAFF; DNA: TGTGCCAGCGGGAGGACGAACACTGAAGCTTTCTTT
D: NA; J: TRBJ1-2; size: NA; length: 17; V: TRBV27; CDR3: CASMKSLLVAANYGYTF; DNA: TGTGCCAGCATGAAGTCACTCTTGGTAGCAGCTAACTATGGCTACACCTTC
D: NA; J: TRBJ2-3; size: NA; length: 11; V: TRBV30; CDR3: CAWSLGDTQYF; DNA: TGTGCCTGGAGTTTGGGAGATACGCAGTATTTT
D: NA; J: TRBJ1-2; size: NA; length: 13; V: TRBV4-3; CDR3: CASSPALYRGYTF; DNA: TGCGCCAGCAGCCCCGCCTTGTATCGAGGCTACACCTTC
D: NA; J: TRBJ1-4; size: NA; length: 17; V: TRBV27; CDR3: CASSLYRGGQEAEKLFF; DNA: TGTGCCAGCAGTTTATATAGGGGGGGGCAGGAGGCTGAAAAACTGTTTTTT
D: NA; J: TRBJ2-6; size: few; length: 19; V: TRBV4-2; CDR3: CASSRGASGLSSGANVLTF; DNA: TGTGCCAGCAGCCGCGGGGCGAGCGGACTTAGCTCTGGGGCCAACGTCCTGACTTTC
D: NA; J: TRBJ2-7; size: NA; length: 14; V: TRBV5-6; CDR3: CASSPGTTTYEQYF; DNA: TGTGCCAGCAGCCCCGGGACAACTACCTACGAGCAGTACTTC
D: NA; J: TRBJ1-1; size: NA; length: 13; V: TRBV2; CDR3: CASSEGPKREAFF; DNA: TGTGCCAGCAGTGAGGGGCCGAAGAGGGAAGCTTTCTTT
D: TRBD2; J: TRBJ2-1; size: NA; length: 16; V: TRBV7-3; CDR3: CASSIRAGGSYNEQFF; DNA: TGTGCCAGCAGCATCCGAGCGGGGGGTTCTTACAATGAGCAGTTCTTC
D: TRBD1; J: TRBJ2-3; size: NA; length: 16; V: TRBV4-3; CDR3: CASSQAPDRGSDTQYF; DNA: TGCGCCAGCAGCCAAGCCCCGGACAGGGGATCAGATACGCAGTATTTT
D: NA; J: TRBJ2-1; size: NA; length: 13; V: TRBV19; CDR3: CASSIGSRGGQFF; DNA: TGTGCCAGTAGTATAGGATCCAGGGGGGGGCAGTTCTTC
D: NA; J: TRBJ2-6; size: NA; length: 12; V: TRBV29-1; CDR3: CSVTGGANVLTF; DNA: TGCAGCGTTACCGGTGGGGCCAACGTCCTGACTTTC
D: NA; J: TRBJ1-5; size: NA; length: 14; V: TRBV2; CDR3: CASSVGGGNQPQHF; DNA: TGTGCCAGCAGTGTTGGGGGCGGAAATCAGCCCCAGCATTTT
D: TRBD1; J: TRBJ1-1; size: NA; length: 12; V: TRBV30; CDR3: CAWSVRGGRSFF; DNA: TGTGCCTGGAGTGTCAGGGGGGGAAGGTCTTTCTTT
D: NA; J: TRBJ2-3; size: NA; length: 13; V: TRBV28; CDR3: CASSPGATDTQYF; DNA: TGTGCCAGCAGCCCGGGGGCCACAGATACGCAGTATTTT
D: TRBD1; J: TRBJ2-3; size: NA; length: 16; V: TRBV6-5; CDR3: CASSYGPGTEEDTQYF; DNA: TGTGCCAGCAGTTACGGCCCCGGGACAGAGGAAGATACGCAGTATTTT
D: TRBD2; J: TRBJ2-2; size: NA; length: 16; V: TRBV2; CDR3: CASTQLAGANTGELFF; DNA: TGTGCCAGCACCCAACTAGCGGGGGCGAACACCGGGGAGCTGTTTTTT
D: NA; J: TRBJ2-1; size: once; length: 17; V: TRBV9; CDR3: CASSPRAWQGAYNEQFF; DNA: TGTGCCAGCAGCCCCCGGGCGTGGCAGGGAGCCTACAATGAGCAGTTCTTC
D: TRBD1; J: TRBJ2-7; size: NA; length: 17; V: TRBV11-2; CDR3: CASSLDRGPQPPYEQYF; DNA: TGTGCCAGCAGCTTAGATAGGGGGCCCCAGCCCCCCTACGAGCAGTACTTC
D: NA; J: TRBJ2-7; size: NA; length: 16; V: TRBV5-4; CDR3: CASSLGGGGHSYEQYF; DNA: TGTGCCAGCAGCTTGGGGGGCGGGGGCCACTCCTACGAGCAGTACTTC
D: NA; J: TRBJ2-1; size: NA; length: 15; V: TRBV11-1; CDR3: CASSLRGARGPEQFF; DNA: TGTGCCAGCAGCCTACGGGGGGCCCGTGGCCCAGAGCAGTTCTTC
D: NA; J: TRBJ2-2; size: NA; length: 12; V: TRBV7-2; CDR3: CASSTLEGELFF; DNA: TGTGCCAGCAGCACCTTGGAGGGGGAGCTGTTTTTT
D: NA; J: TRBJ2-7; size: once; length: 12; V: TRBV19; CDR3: CASSIRGREQYF; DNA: TGTGCCAGTAGTATCCGGGGACGGGAGCAGTACTTC
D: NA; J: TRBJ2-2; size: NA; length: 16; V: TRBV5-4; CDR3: CASSLANRGNTGELFF; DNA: TGTGCCAGCAGCTTGGCCAATCGGGGGAACACCGGGGAGCTGTTTTTT
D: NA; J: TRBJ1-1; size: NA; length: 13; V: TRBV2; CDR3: CASSERENTEAFF; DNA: TGTGCCAGCAGTGAAAGGGAGAACACTGAAGCTTTCTTT
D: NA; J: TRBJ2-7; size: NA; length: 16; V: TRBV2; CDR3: CASSDPGAASTYEQYF; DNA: TGTGCCAGCAGTGACCCGGGGGCAGCCTCCACCTACGAGCAGTACTTC
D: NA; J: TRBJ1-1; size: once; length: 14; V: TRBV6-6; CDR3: CASSSDRTNTEAFF; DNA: TGTGCCAGCAGCTCCGACAGGACGAACACTGAAGCTTTCTTT
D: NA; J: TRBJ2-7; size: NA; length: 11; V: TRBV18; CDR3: CASSPGHEQYF; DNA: TGTGCCAGCTCCCCGGGCCACGAGCAGTACTTC
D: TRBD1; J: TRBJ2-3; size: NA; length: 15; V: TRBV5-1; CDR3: CASSWTTGGADTQYF; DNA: TGCGCCAGCAGCTGGACGACAGGGGGTGCAGATACGCAGTATTTT
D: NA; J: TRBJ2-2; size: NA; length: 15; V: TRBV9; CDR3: CASSVGLANTGELFF; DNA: TGTGCCAGCAGCGTAGGGCTAGCGAACACCGGGGAGCTGTTTTTT